This TCR beta chain was obtained from a study of blood T cell repertoires in COVID-19. Libraries were prepared by immunoSEQ multiplex PCR; TCRdb keeps only in-frame clonotypes and omits some of them. The sample includes 150,000 to 200,000 clones, approximately 77% of them seen just once. Trimming took 4 bases from V and 0 from J, leaving 10 bases between them. Germline V gene sequence: CDR1 MNHEY, CDR2 SVGAGI. The CDR3 is 15 amino acids. This chain connects TRBV6-5 to TRBJ2-1; D may be TRBD2 (5 bases). Sequenced input: peripheral blood. The origin of this receptor is a woman of 80 years or more with active or convalescent COVID-19. The CDR3 loop reads CASSSGISSYNEQFF. CDR3 DNA: TGTGCCAGCAGTTCGGGGATAAGCTCCTACAATGAGCAGTTCTTC.